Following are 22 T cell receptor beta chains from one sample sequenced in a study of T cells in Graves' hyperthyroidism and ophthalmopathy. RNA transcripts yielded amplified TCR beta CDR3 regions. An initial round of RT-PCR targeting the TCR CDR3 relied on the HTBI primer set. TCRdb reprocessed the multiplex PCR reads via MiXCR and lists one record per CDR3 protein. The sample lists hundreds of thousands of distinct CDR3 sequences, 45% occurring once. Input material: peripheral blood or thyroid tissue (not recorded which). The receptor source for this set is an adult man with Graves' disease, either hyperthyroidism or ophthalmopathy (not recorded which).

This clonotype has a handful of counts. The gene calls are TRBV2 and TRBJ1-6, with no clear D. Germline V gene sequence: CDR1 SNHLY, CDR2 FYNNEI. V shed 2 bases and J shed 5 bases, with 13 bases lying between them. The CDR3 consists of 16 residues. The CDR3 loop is CASSEPRALNNSPLHF. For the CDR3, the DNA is TGTGCCAGCAGTGAACCCCGTGCGCTAAATAATTCACCCCTCCACTTT. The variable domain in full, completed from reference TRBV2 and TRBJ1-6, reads EPEVTQTPSHQVTQMGQEVILRCVPISNHLYFYWYRQILGQKVEFLVSFYNNEISEKSEIFDDQFSVERPDGSNFTLKIRSTKLEDSAMYFCASSEPRALNNSPLHFGNGTRLTVT.

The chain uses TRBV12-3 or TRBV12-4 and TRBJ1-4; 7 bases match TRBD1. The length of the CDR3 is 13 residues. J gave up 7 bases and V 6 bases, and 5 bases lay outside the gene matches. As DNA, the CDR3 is TGTGCCAGCAGGCACCGGGACAGTGAAAAACTGTTTTTT. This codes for CASRHRDSEKLFF.

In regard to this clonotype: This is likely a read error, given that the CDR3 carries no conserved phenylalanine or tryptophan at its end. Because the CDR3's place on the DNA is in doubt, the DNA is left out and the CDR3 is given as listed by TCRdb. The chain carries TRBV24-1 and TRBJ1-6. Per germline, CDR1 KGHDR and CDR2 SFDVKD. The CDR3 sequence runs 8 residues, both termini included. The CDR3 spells CATSDETQ.

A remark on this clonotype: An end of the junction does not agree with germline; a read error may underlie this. For the CDR3, the DNA is TGCGCCAGCAGCCAAGAAGGACAGGACCCTACCTACGAGCAGTACTTC. Its protein is CASSQEGQDPTYEQYF. The genes are TRBV7-8 and TRBJ2-7; 7 bases match TRBD1. CDR3 length equals 16 residues. The germline gives CDR1 SGHVS, CDR2 FQNEAQ.

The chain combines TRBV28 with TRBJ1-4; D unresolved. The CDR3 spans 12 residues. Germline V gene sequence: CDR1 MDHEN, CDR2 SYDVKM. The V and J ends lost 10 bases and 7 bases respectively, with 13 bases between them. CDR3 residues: CATSPPIEKLFF. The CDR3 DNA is TGTGCCACTTCTCCCCCGATTGAAAAACTGTTTTTT. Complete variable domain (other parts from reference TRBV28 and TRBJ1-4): DVKVTQSSRYLVKRTGEKVFLECVQDMDHENMFWYRQDPGLGLRLIYFSYDVKMKEKGDIPEGYSVSREKKERFSLILESASTNQTSMYLCATSPPIEKLFFGSGTQLSVL.

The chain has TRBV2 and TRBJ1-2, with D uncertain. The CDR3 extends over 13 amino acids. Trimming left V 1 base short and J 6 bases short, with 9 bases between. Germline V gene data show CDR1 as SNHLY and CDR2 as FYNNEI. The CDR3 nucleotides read TGTGCCAGCAGTGAAGGGACCTCTAATGGCTACACCTTC. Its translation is CASSEGTSNGYTF.

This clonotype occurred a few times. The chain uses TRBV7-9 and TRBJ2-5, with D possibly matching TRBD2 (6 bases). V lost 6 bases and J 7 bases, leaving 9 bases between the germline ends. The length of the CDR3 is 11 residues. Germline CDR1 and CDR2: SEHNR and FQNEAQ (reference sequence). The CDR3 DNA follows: TGTGCCAGCAGTAACGGGGGGACCCAGTACTTC. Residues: CASSNGGTQYF.

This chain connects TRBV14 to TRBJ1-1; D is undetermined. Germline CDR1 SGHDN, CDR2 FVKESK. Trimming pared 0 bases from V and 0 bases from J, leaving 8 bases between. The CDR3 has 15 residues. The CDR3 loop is CASSQDYPMNTEAFF. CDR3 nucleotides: TGTGCCAGCAGCCAAGATTACCCTATGAACACTGAAGCTTTCTTT.

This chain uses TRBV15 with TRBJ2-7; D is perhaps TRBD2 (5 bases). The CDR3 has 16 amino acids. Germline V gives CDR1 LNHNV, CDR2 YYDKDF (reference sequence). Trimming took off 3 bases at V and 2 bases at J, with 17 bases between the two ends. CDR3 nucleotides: TGTGCCACCAGCAGTGAAGTGGTGGACTTAGCCTACGAGCAGTACTTC. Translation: CATSSEVVDLAYEQYF.

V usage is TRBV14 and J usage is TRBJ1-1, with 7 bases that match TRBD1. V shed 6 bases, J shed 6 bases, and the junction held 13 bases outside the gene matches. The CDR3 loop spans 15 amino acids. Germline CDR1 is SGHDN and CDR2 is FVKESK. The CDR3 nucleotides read TGTGCCAGCAGTACCTCGACAGGGAGGGACCCTGAAGCTTTCTTT. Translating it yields CASSTSTGRDPEAFF.

CDR3 sequence reads: CASSLTTLQTNEKLFF. CDR3 coding DNA: TGTGCCAGCAGCCTGACCACCCTCCAAACTAATGAAAAACTGTTTTTT. This chain joins TRBV9 and TRBJ1-4, with no clear D. Germline V CDR1 and CDR2: SGDLS, YYNGEE. The CDR3 loop spans 16 amino acids. V lost 4 bases and J lost 1, with 14 bases in between.

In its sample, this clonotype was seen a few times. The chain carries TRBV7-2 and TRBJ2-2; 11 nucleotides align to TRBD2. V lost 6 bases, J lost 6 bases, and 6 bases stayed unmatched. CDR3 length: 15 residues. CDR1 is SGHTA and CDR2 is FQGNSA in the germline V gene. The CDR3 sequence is CASSRSGGASGELFF. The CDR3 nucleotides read TGTGCCAGCAGTCGTAGCGGGGGGGCCTCCGGGGAGCTGTTTTTT.

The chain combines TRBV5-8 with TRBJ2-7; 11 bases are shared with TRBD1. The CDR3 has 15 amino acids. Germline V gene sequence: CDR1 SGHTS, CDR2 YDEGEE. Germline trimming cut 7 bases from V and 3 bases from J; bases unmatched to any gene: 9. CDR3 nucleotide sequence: TGTGCCAGCTCACCAGGGACAGGGGGTGTCTACGAGCAGTACTTC. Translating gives CASSPGTGGVYEQYF.

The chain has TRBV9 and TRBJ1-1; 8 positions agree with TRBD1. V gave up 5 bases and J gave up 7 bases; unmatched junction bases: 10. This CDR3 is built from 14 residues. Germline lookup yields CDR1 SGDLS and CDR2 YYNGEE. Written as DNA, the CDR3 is TGTGCCAGCAGTCGACACCAGGGGGCCGGTGAAGCTTTCTTT. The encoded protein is CASSRHQGAGEAFF.

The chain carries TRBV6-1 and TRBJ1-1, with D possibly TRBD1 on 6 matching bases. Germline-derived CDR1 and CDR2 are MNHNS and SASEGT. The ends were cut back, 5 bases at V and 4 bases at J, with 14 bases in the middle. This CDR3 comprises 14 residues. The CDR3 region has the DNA TGTGCCAGCAGTTATCGGGGGGGCCCCACTGAAGCTTTCTTT. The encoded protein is CASSYRGGPTEAFF.

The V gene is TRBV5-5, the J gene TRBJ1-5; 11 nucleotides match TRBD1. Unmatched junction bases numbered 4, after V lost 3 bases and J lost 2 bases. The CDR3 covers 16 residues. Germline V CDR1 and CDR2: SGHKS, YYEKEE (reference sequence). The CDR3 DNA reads TGTGCCAGCAGCTGGACAGGGGGCGCCGGCAATCAGCCCCAGCATTTT. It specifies CASSWTGGAGNQPQHF.

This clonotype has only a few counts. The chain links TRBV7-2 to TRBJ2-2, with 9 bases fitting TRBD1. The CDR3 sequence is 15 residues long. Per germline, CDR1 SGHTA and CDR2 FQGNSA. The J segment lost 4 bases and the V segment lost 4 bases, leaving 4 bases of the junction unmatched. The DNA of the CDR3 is TGTGCCAGCAGCTCCGGACAGGGGACCACCGGGGAGCTGTTTTTT. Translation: CASSSGQGTTGELFF.

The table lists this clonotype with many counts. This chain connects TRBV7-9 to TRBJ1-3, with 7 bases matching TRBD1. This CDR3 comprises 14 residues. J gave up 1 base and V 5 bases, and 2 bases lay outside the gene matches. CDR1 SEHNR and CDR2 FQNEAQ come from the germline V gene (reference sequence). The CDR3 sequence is CASSMTGSGNTIYF. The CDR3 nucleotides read TGTGCCAGCAGCATGACAGGGTCTGGAAACACCATATATTTT.

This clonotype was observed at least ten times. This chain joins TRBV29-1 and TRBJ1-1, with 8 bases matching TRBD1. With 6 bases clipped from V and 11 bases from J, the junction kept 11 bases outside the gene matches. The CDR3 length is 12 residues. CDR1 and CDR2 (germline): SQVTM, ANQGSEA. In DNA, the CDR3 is TGCAGCGTGATTTTGACGGGACAGGAGGCTTTCTTT. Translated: CSVILTGQEAFF.

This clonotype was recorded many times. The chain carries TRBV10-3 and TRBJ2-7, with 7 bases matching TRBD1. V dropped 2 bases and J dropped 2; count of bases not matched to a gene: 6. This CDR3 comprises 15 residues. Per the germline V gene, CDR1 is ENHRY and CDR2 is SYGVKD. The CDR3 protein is CAISEEDRSTYEQYF. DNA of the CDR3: TGTGCCATCAGTGAGGAGGACAGGTCCACCTACGAGCAGTACTTC.

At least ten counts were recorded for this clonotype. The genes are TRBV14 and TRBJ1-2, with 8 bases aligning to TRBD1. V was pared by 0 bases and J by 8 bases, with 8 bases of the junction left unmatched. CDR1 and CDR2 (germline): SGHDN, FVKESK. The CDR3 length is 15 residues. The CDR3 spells CASSQDWTGSRGYTF. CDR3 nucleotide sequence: TGTGCCAGCAGCCAAGATTGGACAGGGTCTCGCGGCTACACCTTC.

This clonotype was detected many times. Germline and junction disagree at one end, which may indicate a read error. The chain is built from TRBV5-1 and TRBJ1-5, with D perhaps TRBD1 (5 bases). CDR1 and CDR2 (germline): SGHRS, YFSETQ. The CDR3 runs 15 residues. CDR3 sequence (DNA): TGTGCCAGCAGCTTAGACAGCTATAGCAATCAGCCCCAGCATTTT. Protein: CASSLDSYSNQPQHF.